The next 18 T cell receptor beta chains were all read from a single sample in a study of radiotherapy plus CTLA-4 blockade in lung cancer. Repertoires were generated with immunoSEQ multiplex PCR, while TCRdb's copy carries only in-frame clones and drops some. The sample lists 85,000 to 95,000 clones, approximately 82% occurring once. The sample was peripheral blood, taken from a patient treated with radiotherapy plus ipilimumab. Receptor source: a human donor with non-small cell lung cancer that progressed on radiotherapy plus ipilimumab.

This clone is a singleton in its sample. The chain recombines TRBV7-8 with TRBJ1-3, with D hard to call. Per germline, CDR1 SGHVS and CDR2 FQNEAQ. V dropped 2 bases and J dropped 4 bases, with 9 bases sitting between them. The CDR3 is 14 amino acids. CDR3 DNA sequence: TGTGCCAGCAGCTTAACGGTCGGGGGAAACACCATATATTTT. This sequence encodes CASSLTVGGNTIYF.

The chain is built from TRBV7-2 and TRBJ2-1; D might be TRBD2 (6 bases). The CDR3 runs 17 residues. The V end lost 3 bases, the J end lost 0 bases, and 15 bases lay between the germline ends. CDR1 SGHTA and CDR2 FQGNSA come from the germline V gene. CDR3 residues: CASSFRGKGASYNEQFF. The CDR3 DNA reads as TGTGCCAGCAGCTTCCGGGGGAAAGGGGCCTCCTACAATGAGCAGTTCTTC.

CDR3 DNA sequence: TGCGCCAGCAGCTTGGTGGGTGGGGGCACTGAAGCTTTCTTT. It yields the protein CASSLVGGGTEAFF. V and J are TRBV5-1 and TRBJ1-1; D might be TRBD1 (5 bases). The CDR3 extends over 14 amino acids. Trimming took 0 bases from V and 4 from J, leaving 10 bases between them. Germline CDR1 and CDR2: SGHRS and YFSETQ.

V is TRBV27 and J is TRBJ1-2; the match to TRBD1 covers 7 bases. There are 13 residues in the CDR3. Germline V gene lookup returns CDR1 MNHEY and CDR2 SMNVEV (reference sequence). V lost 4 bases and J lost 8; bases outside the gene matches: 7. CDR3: CASSYQGVGGYTF. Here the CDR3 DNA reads TGTGCCAGCAGTTACCAGGGGGTGGGAGGCTACACCTTC.

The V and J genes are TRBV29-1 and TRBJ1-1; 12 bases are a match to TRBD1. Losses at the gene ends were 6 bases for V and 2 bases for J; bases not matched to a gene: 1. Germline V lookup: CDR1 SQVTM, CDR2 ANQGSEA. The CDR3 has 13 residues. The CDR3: CSVGTGGNTEAFF. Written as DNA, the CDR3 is TGCAGCGTCGGGACAGGGGGCAACACTGAAGCTTTCTTT.

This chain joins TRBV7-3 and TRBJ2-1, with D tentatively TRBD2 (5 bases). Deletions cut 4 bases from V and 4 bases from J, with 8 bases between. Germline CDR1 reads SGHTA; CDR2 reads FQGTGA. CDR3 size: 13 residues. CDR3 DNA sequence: TGTGCCAGCAGCTCACTAGGTTACAATGAGCAGTTCTTC. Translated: CASSSLGYNEQFF.

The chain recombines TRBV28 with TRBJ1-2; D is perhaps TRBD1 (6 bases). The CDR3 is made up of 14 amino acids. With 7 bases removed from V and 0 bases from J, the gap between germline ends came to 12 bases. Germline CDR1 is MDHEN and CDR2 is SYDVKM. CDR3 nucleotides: TGTGCCAGCAAAGGGACACGTCCTAACTATGGCTACACCTTC. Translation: CASKGTRPNYGYTF.

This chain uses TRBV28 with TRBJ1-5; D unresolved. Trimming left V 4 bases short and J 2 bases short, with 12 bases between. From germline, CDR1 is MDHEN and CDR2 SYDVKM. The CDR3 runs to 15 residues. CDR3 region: CASSSFWQGNQPQHF. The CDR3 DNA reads TGTGCCAGCAGTTCCTTTTGGCAGGGCAATCAGCCCCAGCATTTT.

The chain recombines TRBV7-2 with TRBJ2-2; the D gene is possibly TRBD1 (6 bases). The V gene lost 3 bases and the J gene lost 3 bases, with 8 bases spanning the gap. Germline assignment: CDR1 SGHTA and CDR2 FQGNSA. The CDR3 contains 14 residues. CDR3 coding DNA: TGTGCCAGCAGCTTCCCAGGGGACACCGGGGAGCTGTTTTTT. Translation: CASSFPGDTGELFF.

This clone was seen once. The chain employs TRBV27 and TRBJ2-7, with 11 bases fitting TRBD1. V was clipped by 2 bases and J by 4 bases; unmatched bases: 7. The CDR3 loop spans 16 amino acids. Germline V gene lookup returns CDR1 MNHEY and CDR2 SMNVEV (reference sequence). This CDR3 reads CASSLIGQGAGYEQYF. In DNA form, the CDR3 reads TGTGCCAGCAGTTTAATAGGACAGGGGGCAGGGTACGAGCAGTACTTC.

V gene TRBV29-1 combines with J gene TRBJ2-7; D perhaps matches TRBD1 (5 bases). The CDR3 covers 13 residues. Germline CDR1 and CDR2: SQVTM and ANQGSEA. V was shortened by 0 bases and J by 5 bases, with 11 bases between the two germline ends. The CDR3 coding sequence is TGCAGCGTTGAAGACACCGACAGCCACGAGCAGTACTTC. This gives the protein CSVEDTDSHEQYF.

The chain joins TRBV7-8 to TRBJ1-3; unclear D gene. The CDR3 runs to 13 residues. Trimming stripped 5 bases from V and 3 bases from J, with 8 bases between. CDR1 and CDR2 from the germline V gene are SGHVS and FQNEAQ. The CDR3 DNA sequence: TGTGCCAGCAGCCTCGGGGTTGGAAACACCATATATTTT. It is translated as CASSLGVGNTIYF.

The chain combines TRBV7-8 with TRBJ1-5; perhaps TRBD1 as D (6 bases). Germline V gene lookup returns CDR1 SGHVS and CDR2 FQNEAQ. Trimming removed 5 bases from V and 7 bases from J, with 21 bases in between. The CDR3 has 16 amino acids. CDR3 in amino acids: CASSQGWGGQRQPQHF. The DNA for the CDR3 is TGTGCCAGCAGCCAAGGATGGGGTGGACAGAGACAGCCCCAGCATTTT.

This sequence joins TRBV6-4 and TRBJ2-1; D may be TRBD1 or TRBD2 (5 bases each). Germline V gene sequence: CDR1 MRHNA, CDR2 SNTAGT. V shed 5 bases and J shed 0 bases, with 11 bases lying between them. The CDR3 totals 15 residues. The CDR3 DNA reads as TGTGCCAGCAGTCAGGAGGACAACTCCTACAATGAGCAGTTCTTC. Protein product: CASSQEDNSYNEQFF.

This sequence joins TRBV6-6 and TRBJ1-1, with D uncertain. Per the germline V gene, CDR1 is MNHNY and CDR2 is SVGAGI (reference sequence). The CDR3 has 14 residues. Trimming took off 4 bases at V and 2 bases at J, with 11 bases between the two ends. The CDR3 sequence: CASSLNAGNTEAFF. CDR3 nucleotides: TGTGCCAGCAGTTTAAACGCCGGAAACACTGAAGCTTTCTTT.

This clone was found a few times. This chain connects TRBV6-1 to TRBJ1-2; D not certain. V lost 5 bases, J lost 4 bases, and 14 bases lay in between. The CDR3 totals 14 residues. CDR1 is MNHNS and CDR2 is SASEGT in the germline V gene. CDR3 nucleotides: TGTGCCAGCAGTCGCTCGGGTATCGGCTATGGCTACACCTTC. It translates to CASSRSGIGYGYTF.

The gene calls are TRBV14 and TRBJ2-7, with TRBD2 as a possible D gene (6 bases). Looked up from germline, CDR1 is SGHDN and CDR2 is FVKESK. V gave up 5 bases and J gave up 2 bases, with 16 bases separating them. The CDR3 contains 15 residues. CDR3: CASSYERAKTYEQYV. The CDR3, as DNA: TGTGCCAGCAGCTATGAGCGGGCTAAAACCTACGAGCAGTACGTC.

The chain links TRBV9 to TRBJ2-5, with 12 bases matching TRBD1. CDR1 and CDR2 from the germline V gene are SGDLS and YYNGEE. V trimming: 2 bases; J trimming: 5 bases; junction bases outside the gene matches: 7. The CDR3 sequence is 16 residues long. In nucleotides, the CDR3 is TGTGCCAGCAGCGTCTCCGGGACAGGGGGCGCCGAGACCCAGTACTTC. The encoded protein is CASSVSGTGGAETQYF.